A selection of T cell receptor beta chains follows, all from one sample in a study of T cell repertoires in cytomegalovirus infection. These TCRs' antigens remain unknown. TCRdb re-analysed the reads in MiXCR, keeping a single row per CDR3 protein. Of more than 300,000 distinct CDR3 sequences in the sample, roughly a third were seen once. The sequencing used cultured PBMCs, collected from culture after CMV antigen stimulation. The origin of the receptors is a human donor in good health (CMV status not recorded). Some clones in this sample may be carry-over from other donors' samples. Each CDR3 is given with its conserved first and last residue.

j_call v_call cdr3_aa
TRBJ2-6 TRBV19 CASSIGGGSGANVLTF
TRBJ1-2 TRBV6-6 CAERDANYGYTF
TRBJ2-1 TRBV6-2/TRBV6-3 CASSPLGVAGHNEQFF
TRBJ1-1 TRBV10-3 CAISDPGFRGVTEAFF
TRBJ2-5 TRBV5-6 CASSSRDTVETQYF
TRBJ2-1 TRBV27 CASSSRGGTRHNEQFF
TRBJ2-1 TRBV29-1 CSPGTINNEQFF
TRBJ2-1 TRBV5-1 CASSWGLAISYNEQFF
TRBJ1-2 TRBV5-1 CASSLEGTGNYGYTF
TRBJ2-1 TRBV6-5 CASSYPSGSGYNEQFF
TRBJ2-1 TRBV7-2 CASSPGLAGGHISYNEQFF
TRBJ2-1 TRBV14 CASSQAAAGSQFF
TRBJ2-1 TRBV12-5 CASGLVGRGLAAYNEQFF